One and the same sample provided the 10 T cell receptor beta chains below, sequenced in a study of T cell responses to AZD1222 COVID-19 vaccine (dated by TCRdb to 2020 to 2022). The library was made by the immunoSEQ multiplex PCR assay. TCRdb re-hosts the immuneACCESS table, in-frame sequences only. Its copies lack some clones; in the studies checked, an unresolved V gene accounts for under half of them, and the cause for the rest is not known. The sample includes about 130,000 clones, with roughly 90% observed a single time. The top ten clones comprise 4% to 5% of the sample. This sample's time point label indicates: baseline before first vaccination. The source was peripheral blood, collected on day 0 of AZD1222 vaccination. The receptors originated from an adult in good health.

The chain carries TRBV27 and TRBJ1-1, with D possibly TRBD1 on 6 matching bases. There are 15 residues in the CDR3. V was trimmed by 3 bases and J by 0 bases, leaving 11 bases between them. Germline V lookup: CDR1 MNHEY, CDR2 SMNVEV (reference sequence). CDR3 sequence reads: CASSFRGALNTEAFF. In DNA, the CDR3 is TGTGCCAGCAGTTTTCGGGGGGCGCTGAACACTGAAGCTTTCTTT.

The V call is TRBV28, the J call TRBJ2-7, with TRBD1 matching 8 bases. The V and J ends lost 4 bases and 4 bases, in that order; junction bases with no gene match: 3. There are 13 residues in the CDR3. CDR1 and CDR2 (germline): MDHEN, SYDVKM. CDR3 region: CASSSGGWYEQYF. The CDR3 DNA reads as TGTGCCAGCAGTTCAGGGGGCTGGTACGAGCAGTACTTC. Full variable domain (outside the CDR3, taken from reference TRBV28 and TRBJ2-7): DVKVTQSSRYLVKRTGEKVFLECVQDMDHENMFWYRQDPGLGLRLIYFSYDVKMKEKGDIPEGYSVSREKKERFSLILESASTNQTSMYLCASSSGGWYEQYFGPGTRLTVT.

The CDR3 DNA reads as TGTGCCAGCAGCGAGAACACCGGGGAGCTGTTTTTT. Translating it yields CASSENTGELFF. V is TRBV7-2 and J is TRBJ2-2; D gene ambiguous. V lost 5 bases to trimming and J lost 1 base, with 2 bases between them. The CDR3 contains 12 residues. Germline V lookup: CDR1 SGHTA, CDR2 FQGNSA.

The chain uses TRBV28 and TRBJ2-7, with 8 positions matching TRBD2. CDR1 is MDHEN, CDR2 SYDVKM, per germline. The CDR3 is made up of 17 amino acids. The V and J ends lost 7 bases and 7 bases, in that order; junction bases with no gene match: 21. The CDR3 loop is CASTHGGGGIGAGEQYF. In nucleotides, the CDR3 is TGTGCCAGCACCCACGGGGGGGGCGGCATCGGGGCGGGAGAGCAGTACTTC.

This sequence joins TRBV28 and TRBJ2-7; no firm D call. V lost 7 bases and J 3 bases, leaving 13 bases between the germline ends. There are 13 residues in the CDR3. Germline loops: CDR1 MDHEN, CDR2 SYDVKM. In nucleotides, the CDR3 is TGTGCCAGCACCGACCTAGTTGGCTACGAGCAGTACTTC. Encoded protein: CASTDLVGYEQYF.

V gene TRBV5-1 combines with J gene TRBJ1-5; 10 bases are a match to TRBD1. Germline V gives CDR1 SGHRS, CDR2 YFSETQ. The junction had 3 bases not matched to a gene; V was cut back by 3 bases and J by 3 bases. CDR3 length: 15 residues. This CDR3 is CASSSGTGDNQPQHF. In nucleotides, the CDR3 is TGCGCCAGCAGCTCCGGGACAGGGGACAATCAGCCCCAGCATTTT.

The J gene is TRBJ2-7, the V gene TRBV6-5; 8 nucleotides line up with TRBD2. The CDR3 length is 15 residues. V gave up 7 bases and J gave up 3 bases; unmatched junction bases: 11. Germline lookup yields CDR1 MNHEY and CDR2 SVGAGI. The CDR3 DNA is TGTGCCAGCACTCCATCGGGACTAGACCTCTACGAGCAGTACTTC. Amino acids: CASTPSGLDLYEQYF.

V usage is TRBV18 and J usage is TRBJ2-1; 7 bases align to TRBD1. J gave up 9 bases and V 2 bases, and 19 bases lay outside the gene matches. The CDR3 is made up of 18 amino acids. In germline, CDR1 is KGHSH, CDR2 LQKENI. The CDR3 DNA reads TGTGCCAGCTCACCAAGGGGAAAAGACAGGGTCTCTGATTCTGAGCAGTTCTTC. It specifies CASSPRGKDRVSDSEQFF. The variable domain in full, completed from reference TRBV18 and TRBJ2-1, reads NAGVMQNPRHLVRRRGQEARLRCSPMKGHSHVYWYRQLPEEGLKFMVYLQKENIIDESGMPKERFSAEFPKEGPSILRIQQVVRGDSAAYFCASSPRGKDRVSDSEQFFGPGTRLTVL.

The chain uses TRBV3-1 (or the pseudogene TRBV3-2) and TRBJ2-5; D may correspond to TRBD1 or TRBD2 (5 bases each). This CDR3 comprises 14 residues. Trimming took 4 bases from V and 7 from J, leaving 16 bases between them. Germline CDR1 LGHDT, CDR2 YNNKEL (reference sequence). CDR3 DNA: TGTGCCAGCAGCCTTGGGACCAGGTCCTGGACCCAGTACTTC. Its protein product is CASSLGTRSWTQYF.

The genes are TRBV28 and TRBJ1-2; 7 nucleotides match TRBD1. Per the germline V gene, CDR1 is MDHEN and CDR2 is SYDVKM. J lost 6 bases, V lost 4 bases, and 11 bases had no gene match. The CDR3 consists of 15 residues. CDR3 amino acids: CASSSAGTDFNGYTF. CDR3 coding DNA: TGTGCCAGCAGTTCGGCCGGGACAGACTTCAATGGCTACACCTTC.